This T cell receptor (beta chain) was captured by sequencing in a study of tumor and adjacent non-tumor tissue in lung cancer. Study details: There were 12 adenocarcinoma, 2 squamous cell carcinoma and 1 small cell lung cancer cases.

The library came from three nested PCR rounds adapted from ARM-PCR protocols. TCRdb reprocessed the multiplex PCR reads with MiXCR, giving one entry per CDR3 protein. The table records 85,000 to 130,000 distinct CDR3 sequences, over 55% of them present only once. This clonotype was detected a few times. Antigen specificity is unknown. The template was RNA from unsorted bulk tissue. More than 3 cm separated this lung sample from the edge of the tumor. The study's findings and limits: Normal lung showed higher cumulative top 100 clone frequency than tumor. Compared with tumor, normal lung showed significantly lower TCR diversity.

CDR3 length: 14 residues. Germline V CDR1 and CDR2: MNHEY, SVGAGI. Trimming removed 8 bases at V and 4 bases at J, with 15 bases between. The rearrangement links TRBV6-5 to TRBJ1-5, with D unresolved. The source of this sequence is a man between 25 and 39 years old with non-small cell lung cancer. The material sequenced was distant non-tumor lung tissue. This chain's CDR3 is CASGPNSVNQPQHF. The CDR3 coding sequence is TGTGCCAGCGGACCCAACAGCGTAAATCAGCCCCAGCATTTT.